The 17 T cell receptor beta chains below come from one sample, sequenced in a study of T cell repertoires in cytomegalovirus infection. TCRdb ran MiXCR on the reads and lists one entry per CDR3 protein. The table shows 200,000 to 300,000 distinct CDR3 sequences, with approximately 8.3% occurring only once. Sequencing input: PBMCs. The origin of the receptors is a human donor in good health (CMV status not recorded). Some clones in this sample may be carry-over from other donors' samples.

In this sample, this clonotype turned up many times. The chain carries TRBV7-2 and TRBJ1-1, with a tentative D call TRBD1 (5 bases). The V end lost 4 bases, the J end lost 0 bases, and 15 bases lay between the germline ends. The CDR3 has 16 residues. Germline V gives CDR1 SGHTA, CDR2 FQGNSA. CDR3 protein: CASSSSLRGLNTEAFF. The CDR3 DNA is TGTGCCAGCAGCTCTTCTTTAAGGGGTTTGAACACTGAAGCTTTCTTT.

This clonotype showed up many times. The rearrangement links TRBV7-9 to TRBJ2-1; D ambiguous. The CDR3 covers 11 residues. Per the germline V gene, CDR1 is SEHNR and CDR2 is FQNEAQ (reference sequence). V was cut by 6 bases and J by 8 bases, with 8 bases left in between. This CDR3 is CASRSSHEQFF. In DNA, the CDR3 is TGTGCCAGCAGGTCGTCTCATGAGCAGTTCTTC.

The chain joins TRBV29-1 to TRBJ2-7, with 8 nucleotides matching TRBD2. CDR3 length: 11 amino acids. J was trimmed by 7 bases and V by 7 bases; bases with no gene match: 6. The germline CDR1 and CDR2 sequences are SQVTM and ANQGSEA. This CDR3 reads CSAAAGGEQYF. The DNA of the CDR3 is TGCAGCGCCGCGGCGGGGGGTGAGCAGTACTTC.

Ten or more counts support this clonotype. This chain connects TRBV6-1 to TRBJ1-5, with a tentative D call TRBD1 (5 bases). V was shortened by 3 bases and J by 1 base, with 13 bases between the two germline ends. This CDR3 region has 16 residues. Germline-derived CDR1 and CDR2 are MNHNS and SASEGT. This CDR3 reads CASSEIGGKSNQPQHF. The CDR3 DNA sequence: TGTGCCAGCAGTGAGATTGGGGGGAAAAGCAATCAGCCCCAGCATTTT.

A few counts support this clonotype. J is TRBJ2-7 and V is TRBV20-1; D uncertain. The V end lost 3 bases, the J end lost 1 base, and 4 bases lay between the germline ends. Germline V gene sequence: CDR1 DFQATT, CDR2 SNEGSKA (reference sequence). CDR3 length: 11 amino acids. The CDR3 is CSARSSYEQYF. For the CDR3, the DNA is TGCAGTGCTAGGAGTTCCTACGAGCAGTACTTC.

This clonotype occurred many times. The chain uses TRBV7-2 and TRBJ1-1; the match to TRBD1 covers 7 bases. This CDR3 is 15 amino acids long. Trimming at V came to 0 bases and at J to 7 bases, leaving 8 bases not matched to a gene. The germline V gene has CDR1 SGHTA and CDR2 FQGNSA. The CDR3 DNA reads TGTGCCAGCAGCTTAGCGCCGGACAGGTCTATTGAAGCTTTCTTT. It specifies CASSLAPDRSIEAFF.

This clonotype was seen repeatedly, ten times or more. The chain combines TRBV7-2 with TRBJ2-7; D possibly corresponds to TRBD2 (6 bases). The ends were cut back, 1 base at V and 3 bases at J, with 13 bases in the middle. The CDR3 is 15 amino acids. Germline values: CDR1 SGHTA, CDR2 FQGNSA. The CDR3 protein is CASSLGDSGIYEQYF. DNA of the CDR3: TGTGCCAGCAGCTTAGGTGATAGCGGTATCTACGAGCAGTACTTC.

The sample holds many counts of this clonotype. This chain uses TRBV14 with TRBJ1-1, with D uncertain. The V end lost 2 bases, the J end lost 4 bases, and 11 bases lay between the germline ends. The CDR3 totals 14 residues. Germline-derived CDR1 and CDR2 are SGHDN and FVKESK. For the CDR3, the DNA is TGTGCCAGCAGCCAAAACCTTCAGGCCACTGAAGCTTTCTTT. Its protein is CASSQNLQATEAFF.

This clonotype was seen ten or more times. V is TRBV6-2 or TRBV6-3 and J is TRBJ2-7; TRBD2 matches 8 bases. The CDR3 length is 16 residues. Losses at the gene ends were 5 bases for V and 1 base for J; bases not matched to a gene: 10. Germline CDR1 reads MNHEY; CDR2 reads SVGEGT. The CDR3 DNA reads TGTGCCAGCAGTCCCCGCGTGACTAGCGCTTCCTACGAGCAGTACTTC. Its translation: CASSPRVTSASYEQYF.

This clonotype has ten or more counts. The chain uses TRBV19 and TRBJ1-5; possible D gene TRBD1, 6 bases. V lost 3 bases and J lost 2, with 14 bases in between. CDR3 length: 16 amino acids. The germline V gene encodes CDR1 LNHDA and CDR2 SQIVND (reference sequence). CDR3 sequence: CASSMMGAQGNQPQHF. In DNA, the CDR3 is TGTGCCAGTAGTATGATGGGGGCGCAGGGCAATCAGCCCCAGCATTTT.

This clonotype has at least ten counts. This sequence joins TRBV19 and TRBJ2-3; 11 nucleotides agree with TRBD2. CDR3 length: 15 amino acids. V shed 4 bases and J 7 bases; nucleotides not matched to a gene: 7. Germline CDR1 and CDR2: LNHDA and SQIVND (reference sequence). CDR3: CASSTLAGGAYTQYF. CDR3 sequence (DNA): TGTGCCAGTAGTACCCTAGCGGGGGGCGCTTATACGCAGTATTTT. The whole variable domain, remainder taken from reference TRBV19 and TRBJ2-3, is DGGITQSPKYLFRKEGQNVTLSCEQNLNHDAMYWYRQDPGQGLRLIYYSQIVNDFQKGDIAEGYSVSREKKESFPLTVTSAQKNPTAFYLCASSTLAGGAYTQYFGPGTRLTVL.

On this clonotype: A read error may be the cause here, since a much bigger clone is one base away. This chain connects TRBV7-2 to TRBJ2-5, with 16 bases fitting TRBD2. Germline V gives CDR1 SGHTA, CDR2 FQGNSA. Trimming removed 4 bases from V and 5 bases from J; junction bases left unmatched: 16. The CDR3 extends over 20 amino acids. The CDR3: CASSSGWGTSGGGAYETQYF. The CDR3 DNA follows: TGTGCCAGCAGCTCGGGTTGGGGGACTAGCGGGGGGGGGGCCTATGAGACCCAGTACTTC.

Ten or more counts support this clonotype. CDR3 amino acids: CASSPGTSGELFF. Here the CDR3 DNA reads TGTGCCAGCAGCCCAGGGACATCCGGGGAGCTGTTTTTT. The chain uses TRBV11-3 and TRBJ2-2, with D tentatively TRBD1 (6 bases). The CDR3 runs 13 residues. CDR1 SGHNT and CDR2 YENEEA come from the germline V gene. V lost 5 bases, J lost 6 bases, and 10 bases lay in between.

This clonotype was observed at least ten times. This rearrangement joins TRBV7-2 to TRBJ2-3; a possible D gene is TRBD2 (6 bases). The ends were cut back, 4 bases at V and 5 bases at J, with 10 bases in the middle. The CDR3 is 13 residues long. The germline V gene has CDR1 SGHTA and CDR2 FQGNSA. The CDR3 here is CASSSGAGDTQYF. The CDR3 coding sequence is TGTGCCAGCAGCTCCGGAGCGGGAGATACGCAGTATTTT.

The table lists this clonotype with many counts. In DNA, the CDR3 is TGTGCCAGCAGCGGATCAGGGTACTCACCCCTCCACTTT. Amino acids: CASSGSGYSPLHF. V gene TRBV7-2 combines with J gene TRBJ1-6; D is possibly TRBD1 (5 bases). This CDR3 has 13 amino acids. V lost 5 bases and J 10 bases, leaving 12 bases between the germline ends. Germline loops: CDR1 SGHTA, CDR2 FQGNSA.

This clonotype was found a few times. V and J are TRBV5-1 and TRBJ2-7; D unresolved. CDR1 is SGHRS and CDR2 is YFSETQ in the germline V gene. V was clipped by 0 bases and J by 0 bases, with 7 bases between them. CDR3 length equals 14 residues. CDR3 sequence reads: CASSLVGRSYEQYF. In DNA form, the CDR3 reads TGCGCCAGCAGCTTGGTAGGGCGCTCCTACGAGCAGTACTTC.

The gene calls are TRBV18 and TRBJ2-1; D remains unclear. Germline V gives CDR1 KGHSH, CDR2 LQKENI. The CDR3 covers 18 residues. V dropped 4 bases and J dropped 1 base, with 20 bases sitting between them. CDR3 region: CASSRPTRSPMSYNEQFF. The CDR3 nucleotides are TGTGCCAGCTCACGCCCAACTCGCTCACCTATGTCCTACAATGAGCAGTTCTTC.